Sequencing of this T cell receptor (beta chain) was carried out in a study of cytomegalovirus exposure and HLA in healthy donors. Germline V gene data show CDR1 as SNHLY and CDR2 as FYNNEI. The length of the CDR3 is 13 residues. Deletions cut 4 bases from V and 4 bases from J, with 8 bases between. The primer mix had 60 Vbeta and 13 Jbeta primers. Here immunoSEQ multiplex PCR was the method, and the copy in TCRdb shows in-frame clones only, minus some. Found here are 80,000 to 100,000 clones, around 73% of them singletons; the top ten hold roughly 3.5%. V and J are TRBV2 and TRBJ1-5; D is unresolved. What was sequenced was PBMCs. The sequence came from a man aged 40-49 years in good health and CMV-seronegative. The CDR3 nucleotides read TGTGCCAGCAGTGGGGAGATAAATCAGCCCCAGCATTTT. This sequence encodes CASSGEINQPQHF.